The 29 T cell receptor beta chains below were found in one sample sequenced in a study of cytomegalovirus exposure and HLA in healthy donors. Primers for the PCR totalled 60 Vbeta and 13 Jbeta. Some clones are missing from TCRdb's copy, which holds only in-frame ones; the method was immunoSEQ multiplex PCR. The sample consists of a few hundred thousand clones, 70% to 90% of them appearing once. Input material: PBMCs. The receptors shown here come from a man aged 25 to 40 in good health and CMV-seronegative.

The chain employs TRBV2 and TRBJ1-2, with TRBD1 matching 8 bases. With V trimmed by 3 bases and J by 4 bases, 13 bases remained unmatched. This CDR3 contains 17 residues. Germline V gene data show CDR1 as SNHLY and CDR2 as FYNNEI. For the CDR3, the DNA is TGTGCCAGCAGTGACCAGGGGGCGCGACTCTTCATCTATGGCTACACCTTC. Translating it yields CASSDQGARLFIYGYTF.

This clone was seen a few times. The rearrangement uses TRBV4-1 and TRBJ2-7; 7 positions match TRBD1. CDR1 is MGHRA and CDR2 is YSYEKL in the germline V gene. The CDR3 sequence is 16 residues long. V lost 0 bases, J lost 2 bases, and 7 bases stayed unmatched. Here the CDR3 DNA reads TGCGCCAGCAGCCAAGATTCGACAGGGTGGGCCTACGAGCAGTACTTC. It translates to CASSQDSTGWAYEQYF.

Only one count was recorded for this clone. This rearrangement joins TRBV10-1 to TRBJ2-7, with 9 bases lining up with TRBD2. Germline V lookup: CDR1 WNHNN, CDR2 SYGVQD (reference sequence). There are 15 residues in the CDR3. J lost 0 bases, V lost 4 bases, and 4 bases had no gene match. CDR3 DNA: TGCGCCAGCAGTGGACTAGCGGATCCCTCCTACGAGCAGTACTTC. It translates to CASSGLADPSYEQYF.

This chain joins TRBV6-5 and TRBJ2-5; D is perhaps TRBD2 (6 bases). The CDR3 covers 14 residues. Trimming removed 4 bases at V and 5 bases at J, with 14 bases between. Germline V gives CDR1 MNHEY, CDR2 SVGAGI. The DNA for the CDR3 is TGTGCCAGCAGTTTTTTCGGGGGTAGGGAGACCCAGTACTTC. Its protein product is CASSFFGGRETQYF.

This chain links TRBV5-1 with TRBJ2-7; no definite D call. With 0 bases removed from V and 3 bases from J, the gap between germline ends came to 7 bases. Germline CDR1 SGHRS, CDR2 YFSETQ. CDR3 length equals 13 residues. CDR3 in amino acids: CASSLGHRYEQYF. The CDR3 DNA sequence: TGCGCCAGCAGCTTGGGACACCGCTACGAGCAGTACTTC.

The chain is built from TRBV5-1 and TRBJ1-2; 7 nucleotides line up with TRBD1. V trimming: 2 bases; J trimming: 3 bases; junction bases outside the gene matches: 1. This CDR3 is 13 amino acids long. Germline CDR1 reads SGHRS; CDR2 reads YFSETQ. The CDR3 sequence is CASSFGQDYGYTF. Written as DNA, the CDR3 is TGCGCCAGCAGCTTTGGACAGGACTATGGCTACACCTTC.

This sequence joins TRBV18 and TRBJ1-6; D call uncertain. The V end lost 3 bases, the J end lost 8 bases, and 11 bases lay between the germline ends. Germline assignment: CDR1 KGHSH and CDR2 LQKENI. This CDR3 comprises 14 residues. In DNA form, the CDR3 reads TGTGCCAGCTCACCCTCAAGCTCTGATTCACCCCTCCACTTT. Its protein product is CASSPSSSDSPLHF. Combining the CDR3 with reference TRBV18 and TRBJ1-6 gives the whole variable domain NAGVMQNPRHLVRRRGQEARLRCSPMKGHSHVYWYRQLPEEGLKFMVYLQKENIIDESGMPKERFSAEFPKEGPSILRIQQVVRGDSAAYFCASSPSSSDSPLHFGNGTRLTVT.

This chain connects TRBV6-5 to TRBJ2-1; 7 bases line up with TRBD2. CDR1 and CDR2 (germline): MNHEY, SVGAGI. The CDR3 is 14 residues long. After removal of 6 bases from V and 9 bases from J, the junction contained 11 bases not matched to a gene. DNA for the CDR3: TGTGCCAGCAGCCAAACCGGGGGGTTGACTGAGCAGTTCTTC. As protein: CASSQTGGLTEQFF.

This sequence joins TRBV9 and TRBJ1-2; 8 bases match TRBD1. Germline V gene data show CDR1 as SGDLS and CDR2 as YYNGEE. CDR3 length: 13 residues. J was trimmed by 6 bases and V by 3 bases; bases with no gene match: 4. CDR3: CASSGQGLNGYTF. In nucleotides, the CDR3 is TGTGCCAGCAGCGGACAGGGGCTAAATGGCTACACCTTC. Supplemented by reference TRBV9 and TRBJ1-2, the full variable domain reads DSGVTQTPKHLITATGQRVTLRCSPRSGDLSVYWYQQSLDQGLQFLIQYYNGEERAKGNILERFSAQQFPDLHSELNLSSLELGDSALYFCASSGQGLNGYTFGSGTRLTVV.

The gene calls are TRBV27 and TRBJ2-3; 13 bases agree with TRBD2. V dropped 6 bases and J dropped 3; count of bases not matched to a gene: 3. The CDR3 consists of 15 residues. Germline CDR1 MNHEY, CDR2 SMNVEV (reference sequence). The DNA of the CDR3 is TGTGCCAGCAGCCAGGGACTAGCGGGGACAGATACGCAGTATTTT. It yields the protein CASSQGLAGTDTQYF.

J is TRBJ1-3 and V is TRBV28; D is unclear. The germline V and J ends were trimmed by 7 bases and 0 bases, with 10 bases remaining between them. This CDR3 comprises 14 residues. Germline V gene sequence: CDR1 MDHEN, CDR2 SYDVKM. CDR3 in amino acids: CASTLPSSGNTIYF. Here the CDR3 DNA reads TGTGCCAGCACTCTTCCGTCCTCTGGAAACACCATATATTTT.

This clone came up a few times. This chain uses TRBV28 with TRBJ1-1; 8 bases fit TRBD1. CDR1 and CDR2 (germline): MDHEN, SYDVKM. V was clipped by 10 bases and J by 3 bases; unmatched bases: 13. This CDR3 region has 15 residues. The CDR3 DNA is TGTGCCATCAGACCGAGCAGGGGGCATGACACTGAAGCTTTCTTT. Protein: CAIRPSRGHDTEAFF. The entire variable domain, with the rest obtained from reference TRBV28 and TRBJ1-1, is as follows: DVKVTQSSRYLVKRTGEKVFLECVQDMDHENMFWYRQDPGLGLRLIYFSYDVKMKEKGDIPEGYSVSREKKERFSLILESASTNQTSMYLCAIRPSRGHDTEAFFGQGTRLTVV.

The rearrangement links TRBV7-2 to TRBJ2-1; 9 bases fit TRBD1. The length of the CDR3 is 15 residues. Per germline, CDR1 SGHTA and CDR2 FQGNSA. V was clipped by 5 bases and J by 2 bases; unmatched bases: 4. The CDR3 coding sequence is TGTGCCAGCAGCAGGACAGGGGACCCCTACAATGAGCAGTTCTTC. Amino acid sequence: CASSRTGDPYNEQFF.

This chain joins TRBV9 and TRBJ1-1; D call uncertain. Between the trimmed V and J ends, which lost 0 bases and 5 bases, there was a span of 11 bases. Germline loops: CDR1 SGDLS, CDR2 YYNGEE. CDR3 size: 14 residues. CDR3 coding DNA: TGTGCCAGCAGCGTAGGAGGGAGTCGAACTGAAGCTTTCTTT. It codes for CASSVGGSRTEAFF.

This rearrangement joins TRBV27 to TRBJ2-7, with D perhaps TRBD1 (6 bases). Germline V CDR1 and CDR2: MNHEY, SMNVEV (reference sequence). The V end lost 10 bases, the J end lost 4 bases, and 20 bases lay between the germline ends. This CDR3 comprises 14 residues. In nucleotides, the CDR3 is TGTGCCAACAAACGGGACACAGATAGATACGAGCAGTACTTC. It translates to CANKRDTDRYEQYF.

This sequence joins TRBV5-1 and TRBJ2-1; maybe TRBD1 (6 bases). CDR1 is SGHRS, CDR2 YFSETQ, per germline. V was clipped by 0 bases and J by 5 bases, with 9 bases between them. The CDR3 totals 14 residues. Here the CDR3 reads CASSLGDINNEQFF. DNA for the CDR3: TGCGCCAGCAGCTTGGGGGACATAAACAATGAGCAGTTCTTC.

A few counts support this clone. This rearrangement joins TRBV14 to TRBJ2-3, with D perhaps matching TRBD1 (6 bases). The V end was cut by 0 bases, the J end by 6 bases, with 16 bases between. The CDR3 totals 16 residues. Germline V lookup: CDR1 SGHDN, CDR2 FVKESK. The CDR3 DNA reads TGTGCCAGCAGCCAAGAAGCTCCGGACAGCCTCGATACGCAGTATTTT. Protein product: CASSQEAPDSLDTQYF.

The V and J genes are TRBV21-1 and TRBJ1-4; the listed D gene, TRBD1, was not tested against the DNA. TRBV21-1 represents a pseudogene. The CDR3 is 14 residues long. The CDR3 coding sequence is TGTGCCAGCATTAAAACAGGGGAAGCACAAAAACTGTTTTTT. As protein: CASIKTGEAQKLFF.

The chain carries TRBV27 and TRBJ2-7; perhaps TRBD1 as D (5 bases). Germline CDR1 MNHEY, CDR2 SMNVEV (reference sequence). The V end lost 7 bases, the J end lost 0 bases, and 7 bases lay between the germline ends. The CDR3 has 12 amino acids. CDR3 in DNA: TGTGCCAGCATTGGGGCCTCCTACGAGCAGTACTTC. This gives the protein CASIGASYEQYF.

V usage is TRBV5-6 and J usage is TRBJ2-1; D remains ambiguous. This CDR3 is built from 11 residues. Germline V gene lookup returns CDR1 SGHDT and CDR2 YYEEEE. V was clipped by 1 base and J by 7 bases, with 3 bases between them. The CDR3 sequence is CASSLYNEQFF. The CDR3 DNA reads TGTGCCAGCAGCTTGTATAATGAGCAGTTCTTC.

This clone has only a few counts. V and J are TRBV19 and TRBJ1-1; 7 bases are shared with TRBD1. Germline V CDR1 and CDR2: LNHDA, SQIVND (reference sequence). Losses at the gene ends were 4 bases for V and 8 bases for J; bases not matched to a gene: 13. The CDR3 is made up of 15 amino acids. This CDR3 is CASSTYGTVFEEAFF. CDR3 bases: TGTGCCAGTAGTACGTACGGGACAGTCTTTGAAGAAGCTTTCTTT.

This clone showed up just once. The chain employs TRBV5-4 and TRBJ1-2; D is unresolved. V was pared by 0 bases and J by 8 bases, with 11 bases between. Germline V gene lookup returns CDR1 SGHNT and CDR2 YYREEE (reference sequence). The length of the CDR3 is 13 residues. DNA for the CDR3: TGTGCCAGCAGCTTGGGATCCCCGCGGGGCTACACCTTC. It codes for CASSLGSPRGYTF.

V and J are TRBV27 and TRBJ2-2; TRBD1 aligns across 9 bases. V trimming: 4 bases; J trimming: 3 bases; junction bases outside the gene matches: 6. The CDR3 extends over 16 amino acids. Germline V gives CDR1 MNHEY, CDR2 SMNVEV (reference sequence). The CDR3 region is CASSYGQGLDTGELFF. CDR3 in DNA: TGTGCCAGCAGTTATGGACAGGGGCTGGACACCGGGGAGCTGTTTTTT.

This clone was detected once. The V and J genes are TRBV9 and TRBJ2-1; 9 positions agree with TRBD1. The trim removed 0 bases at V and 1 base at J, leaving 5 bases unmatched. CDR1 is SGDLS, CDR2 YYNGEE, per germline. The CDR3 runs to 17 residues. CDR3 region: CASSVGVGQGSYNEQFF. Here the CDR3 DNA reads TGTGCCAGCAGCGTAGGAGTAGGACAGGGGTCCTACAATGAGCAGTTCTTC.

The CDR3 DNA is TGTGCCAGCAGCTTGCCAGCGATGAACACTGAAGCTTTCTTT. It yields the protein CASSLPAMNTEAFF. The chain recombines TRBV5-4 with TRBJ1-1, with no clear D. V was shortened by 1 base and J by 0 bases, with 7 bases between the two germline ends. Germline lookup yields CDR1 SGHNT and CDR2 YYREEE (reference sequence). This CDR3 comprises 14 residues.

The V gene is TRBV4-3, the J gene TRBJ2-3, with 7 bases aligning to TRBD2. CDR1 and CDR2 (germline): LGHNA, YSLEER. The V gene end was trimmed by 0 bases and the J gene end by 1 base; junction bases not matched to a gene: 4. The CDR3 length is 16 residues. CDR3 nucleotides: TGCGCCAGCAGCCAAGATTGGGGACTACGCACAGATACGCAGTATTTT. Protein: CASSQDWGLRTDTQYF.

V is TRBV6-6 and J is TRBJ2-7; D gene unclear. Trimming removed 2 bases from V and 4 bases from J, with 12 bases in between. Germline V lookup: CDR1 MNHNY, CDR2 SVGAGI (reference sequence). The CDR3 spans 14 residues. The CDR3 region is CASSYNSPDYEQYF. CDR3 sequence (DNA): TGTGCCAGCAGTTACAACTCTCCTGATTACGAGCAGTACTTC.

J is TRBJ2-5 and V is TRBV18, with a possible D match to TRBD1 (6 bases). Germline CDR1 is KGHSH and CDR2 is LQKENI. This CDR3 has 13 residues. V lost 5 bases to trimming and J lost 5 bases, with 12 bases between them. CDR3 coding DNA: TGTGCCAGCTCAAAACAGGGCGGGGAGACCCAGTACTTC. Encoded protein: CASSKQGGETQYF.

The chain joins TRBV6-6 to TRBJ2-2; D remains ambiguous. This CDR3 is 14 amino acids long. CDR1 MNHNY and CDR2 SVGAGI come from the germline V gene (reference sequence). V gave up 8 bases and J gave up 3 bases, with 13 bases separating them. CDR3 residues: CASSPPIDTGELFF. In nucleotides, the CDR3 is TGTGCCAGCTCCCCACCTATAGACACCGGGGAGCTGTTTTTT.